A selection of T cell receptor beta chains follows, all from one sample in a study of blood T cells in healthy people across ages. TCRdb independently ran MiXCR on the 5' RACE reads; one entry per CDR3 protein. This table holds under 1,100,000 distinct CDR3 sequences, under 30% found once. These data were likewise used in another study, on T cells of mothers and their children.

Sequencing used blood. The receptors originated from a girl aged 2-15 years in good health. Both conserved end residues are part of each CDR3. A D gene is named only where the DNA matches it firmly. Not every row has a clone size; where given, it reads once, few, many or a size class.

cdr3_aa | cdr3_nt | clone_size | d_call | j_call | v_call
CSARDIGSRATGELFF | TGCAGTGCTAGAGATATCGGTAGCAGGGCCACCGGGGAGCTGTTTTTT | few | - | TRBJ2-2 | TRBV20-1
CASSPTGGYSDNEQFF | TGTGCCAGCAGCCCGACAGGCGGGTATTCAGACAATGAGCAGTTCTTC | few | - | TRBJ2-1 | TRBV12-3/TRBV12-4
CASSQRPSELCYNEQFF | TGTGCCAGCAGCCAACGCCCCTCAGAGCTATGCTACAATGAGCAGTTCTTC | - | - | TRBJ2-1 | TRBV7-3
CASSQGVVSGANVLTF | TGCGCCAGCAGCCAAGGAGTTGTCTCTGGGGCCAACGTCCTGACTTTC | - | - | TRBJ2-6 | TRBV4-1
CAISDSRQNTEAFF | TGTGCCATCAGTGATTCGAGACAGAACACTGAAGCTTTCTTT | few | - | TRBJ1-1 | TRBV10-3
CASSQVPGQGGTHF | TGTGCCAGCAGCCAAGTTCCAGGACAGGGCGGGACTCACTTC | few | TRBD1 | TRBJ1-2 | TRBV14
CSARDQGHYEQYF | TGCAGTGCTAGAGATCAGGGTCACTACGAGCAGTACTTC | - | - | TRBJ2-7 | TRBV20-1
CASSEIWAEADKPYNEQFF | TGTGCCAGCAGTGAAATTTGGGCGGAGGCGGACAAACCTTACAATGAGCAGTTCTTC | - | - | TRBJ2-1 | TRBV25-1
CSASLRQDSGANVLTF | TGCAGTGCCTCCCTCCGTCAGGATTCTGGGGCCAACGTCCTGACTTTC | - | - | TRBJ2-6 | TRBV20-1
CSVGNSGTTSSYEQYF | TGCAGCGTTGGGAATAGCGGAACAACTAGCTCCTACGAGCAGTACTTC | few | - | TRBJ2-7 | TRBV29-1
CASSKWATNEKLFF | TGTGCCAGCAGCAAGTGGGCAACTAATGAAAAACTGTTTTTT | few | - | TRBJ1-4 | TRBV5-5
CASSLMTSVSTDTQYF | TGTGCCAGCAGCTTAATGACTAGCGTAAGCACAGATACGCAGTATTTT | - | TRBD2 | TRBJ2-3 | TRBV7-3
CASSLRLLGTREQYF | TGTGCCAGCAGTTTACGACTTCTAGGGACCAGGGAGCAGTACTTC | - | - | TRBJ2-7 | TRBV28
CASSFAAGAYNEQFF | TGTGCCAGCAGCTTCGCGGCGGGGGCCTACAATGAGCAGTTCTTC | - | TRBD2 | TRBJ2-1 | TRBV7-9
CSVPVFGRGLRETQYF | TGCAGCGTCCCGGTCTTTGGCAGGGGGCTTCGAGAGACCCAGTACTTC | - | TRBD1 | TRBJ2-5 | TRBV29-1
CASSPGTFTDTQYF | TGTGCCAGCAGTCCTGGGACCTTCACAGATACGCAGTATTTT | once | - | TRBJ2-3 | TRBV12-3/TRBV12-4
CASSVKSIFTDTQYF | TGTGCCAGCAGTGTAAAGAGCATATTCACAGATACGCAGTATTTT | - | - | TRBJ2-3 | TRBV27
CSVAMAWKTDSIHEQFF | TGCAGCGTTGCGATGGCCTGGAAGACTGACAGTATCCATGAGCAGTTCTTC | - | - | TRBJ2-1 | TRBV29-1
CASSRGQGGETQYF | TGCGCCAGCAGCAGGGGACAGGGAGGCGAGACCCAGTACTTC | - | TRBD1 | TRBJ2-5 | TRBV5-1
CASSERAGDYNEQFF | TGTGCCAGCAGTGAGAGGGCAGGGGACTACAATGAGCAGTTCTTC | - | - | TRBJ2-1 | TRBV6-1
CASSQGLVGYTF | TGTGCCAGCAGCCAGGGACTGGTGGGCTACACCTTC | - | - | TRBJ1-2 | TRBV14
CASSLDRMSNYGYTF | TGTGCCAGCAGCTTAGACCGGATGTCTAACTATGGCTACACCTTC | - | - | TRBJ1-2 | TRBV11-2
CASSKIAGGFGIQYF | TGTGCCAGCAGCAAAATAGCGGGGGGCTTCGGAATTCAGTACTTC | - | TRBD2 | TRBJ2-4 | TRBV11-1
CASSQNNGEGYTF | TGTGCCAGCAGCCAGAATAATGGGGAAGGCTACACCTTC | few | - | TRBJ1-2 | TRBV4-2
CASSWGQDYGYTF | TGTGCCAGCAGCTGGGGACAGGATTATGGCTACACCTTC | few | TRBD1 | TRBJ1-2 | TRBV5-6
CASSSIRGPPGRIYEQYF | TGTGCCAGCAGCTCAATTAGGGGACCACCCGGACGGATCTACGAGCAGTACTTC | - | - | TRBJ2-7 | TRBV7-6
CASSPDIPTEAFF | TGTGCCAGCAGCCCCGACATACCCACTGAAGCTTTCTTT | - | - | TRBJ1-1 | TRBV7-9
CASSFGGKGYEQYF | TGTGCCAGCAGTTTTGGGGGAAAGGGCTACGAGCAGTACTTC | few | - | TRBJ2-7 | TRBV27
CASSLGQGMVNEQYF | TGTGCCAGCAGCTTAGGGCAGGGGATGGTGAACGAGCAGTACTTC | - | - | TRBJ2-7 | TRBV13
CASSLRAAYEQYF | TGTGCCAGCAGCTTGAGGGCCGCCTACGAGCAGTACTTC | few | - | TRBJ2-7 | TRBV5-6
CSVRQGNQYF | TGCAGCGTTCGCCAGGGGAATCAGTACTTC | many | - | TRBJ2-4 | TRBV29-1
CASSVTGVRVEGRYEQYF | TGTGCCAGCAGTGTGACAGGGGTCCGTGTTGAGGGACGCTACGAGCAGTACTTC | - | TRBD1 | TRBJ2-7 | TRBV6-1
CAISDGLASSYNEQFF | TGTGCCATCAGTGATGGGTTAGCCAGCTCCTACAATGAGCAGTTCTTC | once | - | TRBJ2-1 | TRBV10-3
CASSPLTGNEKLFF | TGTGCCAGCAGCCCTTTGACAGGGAATGAAAAACTGTTTTTT | once | TRBD1 | TRBJ1-4 | TRBV11-2
CSARAHYTTLEKLFF | TGCAGTGCTAGAGCCCATTACACGACGCTTGAAAAACTGTTTTTT | - | - | TRBJ1-4 | TRBV20-1
CASRLVGYEQYF | TGTGCCAGCAGGTTGGTAGGGTACGAGCAGTACTTC | - | - | TRBJ2-7 | TRBV7-9
CASSLVEIEETQYF | TGTGCCAGCAGCTTAGTTGAAATCGAAGAGACCCAGTACTTC | few | - | TRBJ2-5 | TRBV7-6